This T cell receptor (beta chain) was documented in a study of blood T cell repertoires in COVID-19. About the research overall: PBMCs, B-cell-depleted T cells, or T cells were the source of the cDNA or gDNA that made up the material.

Libraries were prepared by immunoSEQ multiplex PCR; TCRdb keeps only in-frame clonotypes and omits some of them. Of some 240,000 clones listed, roughly 87% are singletons. Germline CDR1 SEHNR, CDR2 FQNEAQ (reference sequence). This CDR3 has 13 amino acids. V lost 5 bases and J lost 3, with 10 bases in between. The sequence was collected from a man aged 55 to 70 who had recovered from COVID-19. The sample taken for sequencing was peripheral blood. This chain links TRBV7-9 with TRBJ1-2; D possibly corresponds to TRBD1 (5 bases). As DNA, the CDR3 is TGTGCCAGCAGCCTAGGGGAGGACTATGGCTACACCTTC. Translation gives CASSLGEDYGYTF. Drawing the rest from reference TRBV7-9 and TRBJ1-2, the complete variable domain is DTGVSQNPRHKITKRGQNVTFRCDPISEHNRLYWYRQTLGQGPEFLTYFQNEAQLEKSRLLSDRFSAERPKGSFSTLEIQRTEQGDSAMYLCASSLGEDYGYTFGSGTRLTVV.